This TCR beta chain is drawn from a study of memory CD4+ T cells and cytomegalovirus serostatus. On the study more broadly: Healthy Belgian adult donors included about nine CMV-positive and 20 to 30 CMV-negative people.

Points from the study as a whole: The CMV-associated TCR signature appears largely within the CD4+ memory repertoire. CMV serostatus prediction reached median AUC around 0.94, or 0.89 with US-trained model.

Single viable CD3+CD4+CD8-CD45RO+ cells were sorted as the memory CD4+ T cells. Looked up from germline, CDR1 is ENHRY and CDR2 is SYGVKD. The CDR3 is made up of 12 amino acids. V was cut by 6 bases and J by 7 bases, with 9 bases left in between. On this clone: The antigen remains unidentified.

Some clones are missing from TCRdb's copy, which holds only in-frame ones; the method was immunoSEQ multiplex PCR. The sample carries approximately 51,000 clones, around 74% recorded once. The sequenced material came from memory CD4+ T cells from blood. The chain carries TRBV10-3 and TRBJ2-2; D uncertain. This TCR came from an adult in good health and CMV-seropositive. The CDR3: CAIRLTSGELFF. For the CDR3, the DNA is TGTGCCATCAGACTCACGAGCGGGGAGCTGTTTTTT.